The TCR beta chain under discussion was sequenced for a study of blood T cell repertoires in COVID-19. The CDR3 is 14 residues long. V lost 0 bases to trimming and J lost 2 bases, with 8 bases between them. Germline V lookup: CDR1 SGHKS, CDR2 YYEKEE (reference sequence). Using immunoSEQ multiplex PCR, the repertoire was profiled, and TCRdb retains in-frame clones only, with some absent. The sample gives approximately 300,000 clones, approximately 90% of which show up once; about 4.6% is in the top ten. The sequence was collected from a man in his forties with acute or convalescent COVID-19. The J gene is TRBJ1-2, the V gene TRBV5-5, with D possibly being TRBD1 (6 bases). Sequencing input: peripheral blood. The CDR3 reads CASSLAGANYGYTF. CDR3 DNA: TGTGCCAGCAGCTTGGCAGGGGCGAACTATGGCTACACCTTC.